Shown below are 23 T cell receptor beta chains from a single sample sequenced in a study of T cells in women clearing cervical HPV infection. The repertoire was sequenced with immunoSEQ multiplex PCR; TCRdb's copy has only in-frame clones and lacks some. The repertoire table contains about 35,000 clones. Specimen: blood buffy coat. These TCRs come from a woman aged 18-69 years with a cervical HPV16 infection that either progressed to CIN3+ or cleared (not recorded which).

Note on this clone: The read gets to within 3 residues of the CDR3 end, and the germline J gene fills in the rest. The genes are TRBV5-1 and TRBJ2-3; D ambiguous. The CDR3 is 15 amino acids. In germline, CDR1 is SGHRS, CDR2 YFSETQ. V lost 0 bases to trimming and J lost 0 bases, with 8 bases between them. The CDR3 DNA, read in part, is TGCGCCAGCAGCTTGGGTCGGTACAGCACAGATACG. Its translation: CASSLGRYSTDT. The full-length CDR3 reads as CASSLGRYSTDTQYF.

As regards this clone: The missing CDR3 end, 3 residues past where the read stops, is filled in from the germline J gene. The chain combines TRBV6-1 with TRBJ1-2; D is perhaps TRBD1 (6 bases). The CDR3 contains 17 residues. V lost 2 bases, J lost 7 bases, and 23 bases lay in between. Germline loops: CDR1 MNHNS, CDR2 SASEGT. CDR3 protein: CASSEPLGAVPGGGYTF. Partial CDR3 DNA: TGTGCCAGCAGTGAACCATTGGGGGCGGTACCGGGCGGTGGC.

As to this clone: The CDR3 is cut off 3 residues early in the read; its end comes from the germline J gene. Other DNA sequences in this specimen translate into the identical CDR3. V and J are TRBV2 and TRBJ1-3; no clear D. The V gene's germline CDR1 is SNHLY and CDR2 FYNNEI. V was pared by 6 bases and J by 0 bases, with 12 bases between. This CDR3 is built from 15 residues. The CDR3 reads CASSRSDVSGNTIYF. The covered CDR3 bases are TGTGCCAGCAGCAGGTCGGATGTCTCTGGAAACACC.

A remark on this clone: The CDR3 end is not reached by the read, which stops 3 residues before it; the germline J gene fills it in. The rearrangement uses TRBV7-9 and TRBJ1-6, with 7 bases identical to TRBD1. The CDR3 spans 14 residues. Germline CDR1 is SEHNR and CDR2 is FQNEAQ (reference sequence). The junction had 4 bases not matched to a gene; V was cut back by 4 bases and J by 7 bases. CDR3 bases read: TGTGCCAGCAGCTGGGGACAGCTCAATTCACCC. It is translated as CASSWGQLNSP. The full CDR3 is CASSWGQLNSPLHF.

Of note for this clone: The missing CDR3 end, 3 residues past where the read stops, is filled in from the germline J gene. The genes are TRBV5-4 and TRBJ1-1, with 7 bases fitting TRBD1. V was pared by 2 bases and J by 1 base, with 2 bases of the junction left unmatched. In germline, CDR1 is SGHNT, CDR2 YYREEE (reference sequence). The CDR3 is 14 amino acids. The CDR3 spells CASSLWTGNTEAFF. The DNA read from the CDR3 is TGTGCCAGCAGCTTATGGACAGGGAACACTGAA.

The CDR3 loop reads CASSSNSGGGETQYF. The sequenced CDR3 bases are TGTGCCAGCAGCTCGAATAGCGGGGGCGGGGAGACC. The V call is TRBV7-9, the J call TRBJ2-5, with 9 bases matching TRBD2. The read ends 3 residues before the CDR3 terminus; that terminus is restored from the germline J gene. The CDR3 consists of 15 residues. J lost 5 bases, V lost 4 bases, and 8 bases had no gene match. Germline-derived CDR1 and CDR2 are SEHNR and FQNEAQ (reference sequence).

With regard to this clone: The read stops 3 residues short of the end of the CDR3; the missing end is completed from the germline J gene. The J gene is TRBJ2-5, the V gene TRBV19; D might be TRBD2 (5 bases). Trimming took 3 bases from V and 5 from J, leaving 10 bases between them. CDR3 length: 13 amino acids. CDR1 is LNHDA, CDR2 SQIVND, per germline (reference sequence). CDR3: CASSIVASETQYF. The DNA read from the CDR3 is TGTGCCAGTAGTATTGTAGCGAGTGAGACC.

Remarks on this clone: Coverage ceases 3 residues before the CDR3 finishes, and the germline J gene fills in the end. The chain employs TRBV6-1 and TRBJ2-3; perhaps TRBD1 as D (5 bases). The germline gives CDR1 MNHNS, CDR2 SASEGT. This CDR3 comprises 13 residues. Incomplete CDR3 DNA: TGTGCCAGCAGTGAGTTGGGGCAAGAGACG. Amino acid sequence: CASSELGQET. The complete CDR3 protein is CASSELGQETQYF.

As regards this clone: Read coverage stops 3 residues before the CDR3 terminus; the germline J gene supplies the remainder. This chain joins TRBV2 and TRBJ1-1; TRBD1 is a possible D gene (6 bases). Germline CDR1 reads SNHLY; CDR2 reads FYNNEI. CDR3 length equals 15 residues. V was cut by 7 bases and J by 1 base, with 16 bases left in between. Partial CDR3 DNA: TGTGCCAGCACCACCTCGGACAGTAAGAACACTGAA. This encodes CASTTSDSKNTE. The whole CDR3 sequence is CASTTSDSKNTEAFF.

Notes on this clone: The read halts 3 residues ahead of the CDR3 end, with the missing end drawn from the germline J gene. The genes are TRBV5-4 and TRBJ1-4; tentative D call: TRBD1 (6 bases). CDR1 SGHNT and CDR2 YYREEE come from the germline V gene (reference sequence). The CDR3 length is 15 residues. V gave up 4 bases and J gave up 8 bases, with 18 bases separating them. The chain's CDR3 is CASSNRQAVREKLFF. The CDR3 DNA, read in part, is TGTGCCAGCAGCAATCGACAGGCCGTTAGGGAAAAA. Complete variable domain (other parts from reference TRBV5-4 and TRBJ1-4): ETGVTQSPTHLIKTRGQQVTLRCSSQSGHNTVSWYQQALGQGPQFIFQYYREEENGRGNFPPRFSGLQFPNYSSELNVNALELDDSALYLCASSNRQAVREKLFFGSGTQLSVL.

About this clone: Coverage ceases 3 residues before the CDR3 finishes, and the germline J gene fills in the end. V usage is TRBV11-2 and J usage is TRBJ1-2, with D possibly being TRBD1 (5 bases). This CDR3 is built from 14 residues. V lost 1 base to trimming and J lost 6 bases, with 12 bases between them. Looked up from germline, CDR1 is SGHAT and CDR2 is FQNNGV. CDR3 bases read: TGTGCCAGCAGCTTAGCGCGGCAGGGTGATGGC. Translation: CASSLARQGDG. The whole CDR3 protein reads CASSLARQGDGYTF.

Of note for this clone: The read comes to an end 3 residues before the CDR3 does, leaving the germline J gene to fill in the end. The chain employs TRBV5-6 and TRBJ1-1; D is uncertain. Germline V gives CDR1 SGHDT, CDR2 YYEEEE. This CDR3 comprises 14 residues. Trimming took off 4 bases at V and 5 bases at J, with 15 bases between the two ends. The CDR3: CASSPGSIRTEAFF. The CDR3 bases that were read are TGTGCCAGCAGCCCCGGGTCCATCCGGACTGAA.

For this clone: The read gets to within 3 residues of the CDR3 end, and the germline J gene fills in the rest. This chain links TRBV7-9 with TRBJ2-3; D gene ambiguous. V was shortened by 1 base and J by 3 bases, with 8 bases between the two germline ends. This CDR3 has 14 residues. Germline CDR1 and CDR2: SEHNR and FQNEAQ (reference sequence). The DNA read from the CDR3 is TGTGCCAGCAGCTTAGGCCCGGTGACAGATACG. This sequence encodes CASSLGPVTDT. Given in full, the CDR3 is CASSLGPVTDTQYF. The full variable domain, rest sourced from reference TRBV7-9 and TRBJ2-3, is DTGVSQNPRHKITKRGQNVTFRCDPISEHNRLYWYRQTLGQGPEFLTYFQNEAQLEKSRLLSDRFSAERPKGSFSTLEIQRTEQGDSAMYLCASSLGPVTDTQYFGPGTRLTVL.

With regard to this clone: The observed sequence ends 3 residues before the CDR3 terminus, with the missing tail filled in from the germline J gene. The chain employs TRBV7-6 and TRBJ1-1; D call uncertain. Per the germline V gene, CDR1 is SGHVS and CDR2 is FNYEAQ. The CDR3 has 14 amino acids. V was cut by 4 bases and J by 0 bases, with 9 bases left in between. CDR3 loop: CASSSGSMNTEAFF. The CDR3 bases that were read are TGTGCCAGCAGCTCGGGGTCCATGAACACTGAA.

The sequenced CDR3 bases are TGCAGTGCTTCGACTAGCGGGAGTACAGATACG. It is translated as CSASTSGSTDT. The CDR3 in full is CSASTSGSTDTQYF. This chain links TRBV20-1 with TRBJ2-3, with 12 bases identical to TRBD2. The CDR3 is cut off 3 residues early in the read; its end comes from the germline J gene. The CDR3 runs to 14 residues. The ends lost 5 bases at V and 3 bases at J; junction bases unmatched: 3. CDR1 and CDR2 (germline): DFQATT, SNEGSKA (reference sequence).

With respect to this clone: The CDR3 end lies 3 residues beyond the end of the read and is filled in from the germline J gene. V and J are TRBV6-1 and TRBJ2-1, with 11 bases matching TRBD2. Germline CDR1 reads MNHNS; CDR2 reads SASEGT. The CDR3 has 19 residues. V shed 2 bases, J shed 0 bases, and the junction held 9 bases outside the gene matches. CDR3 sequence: CASSESLAGGHSSYNEQFF. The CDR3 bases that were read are TGTGCCAGCAGTGAATCCCTAGCGGGGGGCCACAGCTCCTACAATGAG.

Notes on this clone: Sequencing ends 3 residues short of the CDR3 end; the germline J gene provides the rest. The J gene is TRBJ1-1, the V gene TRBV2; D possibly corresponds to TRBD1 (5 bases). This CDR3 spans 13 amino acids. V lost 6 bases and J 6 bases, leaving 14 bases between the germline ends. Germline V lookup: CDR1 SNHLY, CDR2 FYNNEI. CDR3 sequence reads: CASSAQTGAEAFF. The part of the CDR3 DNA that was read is TGTGCCAGCAGCGCCCAGACGGGGGCTGAA.

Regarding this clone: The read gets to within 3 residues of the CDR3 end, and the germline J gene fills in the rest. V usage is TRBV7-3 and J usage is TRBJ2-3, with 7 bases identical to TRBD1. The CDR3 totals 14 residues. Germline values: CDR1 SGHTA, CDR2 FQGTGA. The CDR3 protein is CASSLTGTEETQYF. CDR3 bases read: TGTGCCAGCAGCTTAACAGGGACAGAAGAGACG.

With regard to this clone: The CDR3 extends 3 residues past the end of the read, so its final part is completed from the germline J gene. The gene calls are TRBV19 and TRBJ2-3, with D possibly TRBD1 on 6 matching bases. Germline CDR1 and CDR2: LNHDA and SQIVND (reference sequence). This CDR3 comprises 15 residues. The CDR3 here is CASSGTGLRNQPQYF. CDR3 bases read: TGTGCCAGTAGTGGCACAGGGCTTCGCAATCAGCCG.

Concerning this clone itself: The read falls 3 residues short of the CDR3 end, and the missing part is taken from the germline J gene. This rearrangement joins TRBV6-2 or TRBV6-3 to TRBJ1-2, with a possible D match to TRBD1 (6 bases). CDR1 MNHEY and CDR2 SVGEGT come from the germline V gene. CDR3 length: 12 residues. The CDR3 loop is CASSYQGIGYTF. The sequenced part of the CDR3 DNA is TGTGCCAGCAGTTACCAGGGGATAGGC.

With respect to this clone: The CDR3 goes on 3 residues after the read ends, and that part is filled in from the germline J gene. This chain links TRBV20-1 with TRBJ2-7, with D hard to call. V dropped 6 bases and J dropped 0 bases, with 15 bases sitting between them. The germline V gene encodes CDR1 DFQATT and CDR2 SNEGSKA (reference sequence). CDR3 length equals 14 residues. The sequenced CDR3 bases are TGCAGTGCAGAAGGCCGGGTCGGCTCCTACGAG. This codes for CSAEGRVGSYE. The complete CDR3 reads CSAEGRVGSYEQYF.

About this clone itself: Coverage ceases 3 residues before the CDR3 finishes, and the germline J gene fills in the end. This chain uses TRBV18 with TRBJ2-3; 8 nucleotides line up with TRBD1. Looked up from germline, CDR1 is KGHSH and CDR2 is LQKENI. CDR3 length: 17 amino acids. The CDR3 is CASSPIGTGYSNQPQYF. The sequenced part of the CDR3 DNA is TGTGCCAGCTCACCTATTGGGACAGGTTATAGCAATCAGCCG.

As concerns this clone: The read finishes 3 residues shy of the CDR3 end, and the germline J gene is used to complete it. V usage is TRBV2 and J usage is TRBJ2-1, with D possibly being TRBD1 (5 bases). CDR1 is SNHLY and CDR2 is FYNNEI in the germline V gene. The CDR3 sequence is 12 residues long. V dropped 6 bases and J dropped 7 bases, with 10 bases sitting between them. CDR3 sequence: CASSGDSNEQFF. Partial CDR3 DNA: TGTGCCAGCAGCGGCGACAGTAATGAG. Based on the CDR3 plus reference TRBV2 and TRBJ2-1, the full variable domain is EPEVTQTPSHQVTQMGQEVILRCVPISNHLYFYWYRQILGQKVEFLVSFYNNEISEKSEIFDDQFSVERPDGSNFTLKIRSTKLEDSAMYFCASSGDSNEQFFGPGTRLTVL.